This record concerns one T cell receptor (beta chain) sequence. Antigen: not known. The junction had 6 bases not matched to a gene; V was cut back by 3 bases and J by 5 bases. The CDR3 covers 14 residues. CDR1 is DFQATT, CDR2 SNEGSKA, per germline (reference sequence). This sample stems from a study of breast tumors, draining lymph nodes, adjacent tissues. TCRdb itself ran the multiplex PCR reads through MiXCR, one entry per CDR3 protein. The data contain around 13,000 distinct CDR3 sequences, roughly three quarters of them singletons. Overall study results and limits: Tumor repertoires ranked between lymph nodes and nontumor tissue in diversity, with V and J gene preferences. Luminal-like breast cancer showed significantly higher tumor–nontumor repertoire similarity than basal-like. Tumor T cell lymph node origin was a supported hypothesis, not proven.

The specimen sequenced was tumor-adjacent breast tissue. This rearrangement joins TRBV20-1 to TRBJ2-5, with 10 bases matching TRBD2. The clonotype originates from a female donor with breast cancer. Some clones in this sample may be carry-over from other donors' samples. CDR3 residues: CSARRLAGLETQYF. CDR3 nucleotide sequence: TGCAGTGCTAGGAGACTAGCGGGTCTCGAGACCCAGTACTTC.